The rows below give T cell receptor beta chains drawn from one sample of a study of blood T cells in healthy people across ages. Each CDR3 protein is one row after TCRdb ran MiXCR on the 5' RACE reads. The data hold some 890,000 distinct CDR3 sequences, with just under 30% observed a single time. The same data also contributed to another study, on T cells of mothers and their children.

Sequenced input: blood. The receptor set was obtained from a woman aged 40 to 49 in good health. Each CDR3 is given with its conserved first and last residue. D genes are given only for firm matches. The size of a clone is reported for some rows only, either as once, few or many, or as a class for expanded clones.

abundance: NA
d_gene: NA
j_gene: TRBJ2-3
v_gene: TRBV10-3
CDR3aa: CAISESTGDTQYF
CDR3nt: TGTGCCATCAGTGAGTCAACAGGAGATACGCAGTATTTT

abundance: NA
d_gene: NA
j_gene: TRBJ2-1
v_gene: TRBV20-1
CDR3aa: CSASGVGGRVNEQFF
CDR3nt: TGCAGTGCTAGCGGTGTCGGGGGGCGTGTCAATGAGCAGTTCTTC

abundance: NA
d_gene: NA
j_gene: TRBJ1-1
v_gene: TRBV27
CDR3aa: CASSFALVGMNTEAFF
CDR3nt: TGTGCCAGCAGTTTCGCACTTGTAGGAATGAACACTGAAGCTTTCTTT

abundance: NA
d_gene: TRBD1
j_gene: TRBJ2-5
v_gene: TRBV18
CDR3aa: CASSPPLLDRDQETQYF
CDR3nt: TGTGCCAGCTCACCACCGTTGTTAGACAGGGACCAAGAGACCCAGTACTTC

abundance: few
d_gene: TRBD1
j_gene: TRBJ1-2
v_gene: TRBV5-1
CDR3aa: CASRGTRDRVSYGYTF
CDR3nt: TGCGCCAGCAGGGGGACCCGGGACAGGGTTTCCTATGGCTACACCTTC

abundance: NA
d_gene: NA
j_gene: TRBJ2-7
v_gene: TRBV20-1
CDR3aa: CSARDRRGSSYEQYF
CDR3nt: TGCAGTGCTAGAGATCGAAGGGGAAGCTCCTACGAGCAGTACTTC

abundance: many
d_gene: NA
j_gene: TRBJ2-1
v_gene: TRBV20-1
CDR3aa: CSAPRAAVYNEQFF
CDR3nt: TGCAGTGCGCCTCGGGCAGCAGTATACAATGAGCAGTTCTTC

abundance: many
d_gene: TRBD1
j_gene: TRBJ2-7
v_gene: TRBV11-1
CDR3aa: CASSSPGQDTYEQYF
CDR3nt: TGTGCCAGCAGCTCGCCGGGACAGGATACCTACGAGCAGTACTTC

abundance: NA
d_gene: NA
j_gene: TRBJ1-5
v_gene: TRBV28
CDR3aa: CATGELGNQPQHF
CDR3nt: TGTGCCACCGGGGAATTGGGCAATCAGCCCCAGCATTTT

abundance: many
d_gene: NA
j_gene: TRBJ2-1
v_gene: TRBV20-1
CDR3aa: CSARDSRDEQFF
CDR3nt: TGCAGTGCTAGAGATAGCAGGGATGAGCAGTTCTTC

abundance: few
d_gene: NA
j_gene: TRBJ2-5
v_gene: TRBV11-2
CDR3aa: CASSLSGTAQETQYF
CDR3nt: TGTGCCAGCAGCTTATCCGGGACTGCCCAAGAGACCCAGTACTTC

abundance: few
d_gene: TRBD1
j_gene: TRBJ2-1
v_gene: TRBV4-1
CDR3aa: CASSHSPDRGLYNEQFF
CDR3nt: TGCGCCAGCAGTCATAGTCCTGACAGGGGCCTCTACAATGAGCAGTTCTTC

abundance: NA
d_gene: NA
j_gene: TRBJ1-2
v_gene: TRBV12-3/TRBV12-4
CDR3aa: CASSFKGPNGHTF
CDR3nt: TGTGCCAGCAGTTTCAAGGGGCCTAATGGCCACACCTTC

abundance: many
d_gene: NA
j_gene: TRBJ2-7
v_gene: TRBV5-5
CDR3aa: CASSLIGEYEQYF
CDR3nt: TGTGCCAGCAGCTTGATTGGGGAATACGAGCAGTACTTC

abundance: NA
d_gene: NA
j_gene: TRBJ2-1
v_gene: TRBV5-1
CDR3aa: CASSLASSFSSYNEQFF
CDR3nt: TGCGCCAGCAGCTTGGCTAGCAGCTTCAGCTCCTACAATGAGCAGTTCTTC

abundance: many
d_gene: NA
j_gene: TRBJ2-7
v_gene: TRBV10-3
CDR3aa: CALGALYEQYF
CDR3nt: TGTGCCCTCGGGGCATTATACGAGCAGTACTTC

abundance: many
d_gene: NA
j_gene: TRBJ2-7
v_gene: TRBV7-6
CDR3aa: CASSLADYYEQYF
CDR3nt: TGTGCCAGCAGCTTAGCAGACTACTACGAGCAGTACTTC

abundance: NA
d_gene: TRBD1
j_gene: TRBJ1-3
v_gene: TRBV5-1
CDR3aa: CASSPGQGAIGNTIYF
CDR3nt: TGCGCCAGCAGCCCGGGACAGGGTGCAATTGGAAACACCATATATTTT

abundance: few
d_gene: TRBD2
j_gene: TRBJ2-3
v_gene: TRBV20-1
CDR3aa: CSAAGESTDTQYF
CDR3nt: TGCAGTGCGGCGGGGGAGAGCACAGATACGCAGTATTTT

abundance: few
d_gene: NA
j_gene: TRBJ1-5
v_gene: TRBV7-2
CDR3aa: CASSLSATSNSPQHF
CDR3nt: TGTGCCAGCAGCTTATCAGCGACCTCAAATTCGCCCCAGCATTTT

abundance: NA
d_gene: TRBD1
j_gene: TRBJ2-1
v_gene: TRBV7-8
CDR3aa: CASSPKRGQSYEQFF
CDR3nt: TGTGCCAGCAGCCCAAAGAGGGGGCAGTCCTACGAGCAGTTCTTC

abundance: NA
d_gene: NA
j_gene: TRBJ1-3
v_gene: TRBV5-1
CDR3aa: CASSYSDRHEYPYHSGNTIYF
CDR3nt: TGCGCCAGCAGCTACTCCGACAGGCACGAGTACCCTTACCACTCTGGAAACACCATATATTTT

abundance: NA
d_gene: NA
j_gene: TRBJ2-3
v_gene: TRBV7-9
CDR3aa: CASSFSRGSRTDTQYF
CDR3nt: TGTGCCAGCAGCTTTTCCCGGGGAAGTCGGACAGATACGCAGTATTTT

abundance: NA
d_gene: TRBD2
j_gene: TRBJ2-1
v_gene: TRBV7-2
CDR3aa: CASSLWGGTHSYNEQFF
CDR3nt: TGTGCCAGCAGTTTATGGGGGGGGACCCACTCCTACAATGAGCAGTTCTTC

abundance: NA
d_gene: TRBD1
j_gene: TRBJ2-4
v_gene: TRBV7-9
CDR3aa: CASSHDRVGKNIQYF
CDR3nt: TGTGCCAGCAGCCACGACAGGGTTGGCAAAAACATTCAGTACTTC

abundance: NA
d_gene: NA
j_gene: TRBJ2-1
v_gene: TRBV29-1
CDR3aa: CSVETESSYNEQFF
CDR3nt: TGCAGCGTTGAGACAGAGAGCTCCTACAATGAGCAGTTCTTC

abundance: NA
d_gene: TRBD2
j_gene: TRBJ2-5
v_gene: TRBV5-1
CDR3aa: CAGSRSGLERTQYF
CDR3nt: TGCGCCGGCAGCAGGTCGGGACTAGAACGGACCCAGTACTTC

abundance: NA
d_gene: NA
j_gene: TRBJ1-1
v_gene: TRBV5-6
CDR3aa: CASSSRGAGVGEAFF
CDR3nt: TGTGCCAGCAGCTCTCGAGGAGCAGGGGTCGGTGAAGCTTTCTTT

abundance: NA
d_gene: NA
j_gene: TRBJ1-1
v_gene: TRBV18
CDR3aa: CASSPRLSNTEAFF
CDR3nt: TGTGCCAGCTCACCACGGCTTAGTAACACTGAAGCTTTCTTT

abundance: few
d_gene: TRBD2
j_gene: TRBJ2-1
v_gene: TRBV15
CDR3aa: CVTSRGRGGYEQFF
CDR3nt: TGTGTCACCAGCAGAGGTCGGGGGGGCTATGAGCAGTTCTTC

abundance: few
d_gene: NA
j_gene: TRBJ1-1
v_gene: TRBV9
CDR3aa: CASSVEGRGNTEAFF
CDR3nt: TGTGCCAGCAGCGTAGAGGGGAGGGGGAACACTGAAGCTTTCTTT

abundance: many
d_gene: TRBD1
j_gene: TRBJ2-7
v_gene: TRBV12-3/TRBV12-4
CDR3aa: CASSHGTEYEQYF
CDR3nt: TGTGCCAGCAGTCACGGGACAGAGTACGAGCAGTACTTC

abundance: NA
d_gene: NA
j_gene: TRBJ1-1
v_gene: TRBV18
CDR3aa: CASSPQEGGRVNTEAFF
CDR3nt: TGTGCCAGCTCACCTCAGGAAGGGGGGAGAGTGAACACTGAAGCTTTCTTT

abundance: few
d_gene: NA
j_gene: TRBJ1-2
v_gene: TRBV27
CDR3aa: CASSLSKGYYGYTF
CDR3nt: TGTGCCAGCAGTTTATCTAAGGGGTACTATGGCTACACCTTC

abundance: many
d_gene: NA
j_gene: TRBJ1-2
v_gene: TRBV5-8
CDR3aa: CASSMGYTF
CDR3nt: TGTGCCAGCAGTATGGGCTACACCTTC

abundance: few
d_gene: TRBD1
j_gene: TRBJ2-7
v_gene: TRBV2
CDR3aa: CASNKQGASLYEQYF
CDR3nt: TGTGCCAGCAACAAACAGGGGGCAAGTCTCTACGAGCAGTACTTC

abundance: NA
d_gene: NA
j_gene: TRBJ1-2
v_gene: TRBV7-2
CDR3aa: CASSFPGRDYGYTF
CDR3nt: TGTGCCAGCAGCTTCCCGGGCAGAGACTATGGCTACACCTTC

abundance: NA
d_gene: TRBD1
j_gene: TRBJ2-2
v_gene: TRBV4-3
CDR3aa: CASSPLTGSAGELFF
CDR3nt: TGCGCCAGCAGCCCTTTGACAGGGAGTGCCGGGGAGCTGTTTTTT

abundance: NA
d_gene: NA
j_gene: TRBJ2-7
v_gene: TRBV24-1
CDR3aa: CATSDLSDTIYEQYF
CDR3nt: TGTGCCACCAGTGACTTGTCGGACACCATATACGAGCAGTACTTC

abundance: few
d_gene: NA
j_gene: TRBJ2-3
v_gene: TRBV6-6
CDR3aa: CASSRNPGSTDTQYF
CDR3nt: TGTGCCAGCAGTCGCAACCCGGGGAGCACAGATACGCAGTATTTT

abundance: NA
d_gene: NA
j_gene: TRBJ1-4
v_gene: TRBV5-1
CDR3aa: CASSLAPGDEKLFF
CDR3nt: TGCGCCAGCAGCTTGGCACCGGGGGATGAAAAACTGTTTTTT

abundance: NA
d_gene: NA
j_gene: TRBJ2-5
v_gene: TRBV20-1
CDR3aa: CSGYQETQYF
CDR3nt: TGCAGTGGCTACCAAGAGACCCAGTACTTC